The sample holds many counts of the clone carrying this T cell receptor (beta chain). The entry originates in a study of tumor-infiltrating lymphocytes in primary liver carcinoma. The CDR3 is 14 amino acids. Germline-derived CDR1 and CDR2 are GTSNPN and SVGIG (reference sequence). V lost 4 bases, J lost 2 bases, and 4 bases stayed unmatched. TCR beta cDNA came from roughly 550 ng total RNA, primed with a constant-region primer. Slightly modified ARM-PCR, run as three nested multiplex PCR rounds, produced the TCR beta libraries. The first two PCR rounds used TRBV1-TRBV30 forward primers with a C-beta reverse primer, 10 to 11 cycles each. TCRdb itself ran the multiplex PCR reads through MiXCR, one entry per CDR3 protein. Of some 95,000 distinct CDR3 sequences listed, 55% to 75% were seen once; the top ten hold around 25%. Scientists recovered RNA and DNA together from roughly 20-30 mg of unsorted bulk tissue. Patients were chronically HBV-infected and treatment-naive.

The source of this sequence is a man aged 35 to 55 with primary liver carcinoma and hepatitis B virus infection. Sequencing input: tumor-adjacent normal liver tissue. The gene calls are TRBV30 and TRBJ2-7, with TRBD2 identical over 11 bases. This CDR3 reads CAWTRLAGTYEQYF. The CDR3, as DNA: TGTGCCTGGACGCGACTAGCGGGAACCTACGAGCAGTACTTC.